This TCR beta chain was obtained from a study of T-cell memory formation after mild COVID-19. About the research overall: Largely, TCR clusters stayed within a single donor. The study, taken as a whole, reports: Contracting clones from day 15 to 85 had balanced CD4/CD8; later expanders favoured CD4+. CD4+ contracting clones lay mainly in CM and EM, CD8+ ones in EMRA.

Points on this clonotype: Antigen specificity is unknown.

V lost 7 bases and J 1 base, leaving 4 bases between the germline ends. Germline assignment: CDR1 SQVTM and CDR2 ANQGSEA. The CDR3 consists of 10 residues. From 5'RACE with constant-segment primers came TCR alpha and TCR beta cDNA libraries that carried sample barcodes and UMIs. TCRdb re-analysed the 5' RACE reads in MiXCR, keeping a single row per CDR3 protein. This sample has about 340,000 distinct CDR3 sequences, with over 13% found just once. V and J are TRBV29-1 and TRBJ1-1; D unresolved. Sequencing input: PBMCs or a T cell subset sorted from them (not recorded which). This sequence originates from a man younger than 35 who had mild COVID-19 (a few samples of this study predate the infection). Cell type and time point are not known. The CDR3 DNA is TGCAGCGCGCAGAACACTGAAGCTTTCTTT. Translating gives CSAQNTEAFF.